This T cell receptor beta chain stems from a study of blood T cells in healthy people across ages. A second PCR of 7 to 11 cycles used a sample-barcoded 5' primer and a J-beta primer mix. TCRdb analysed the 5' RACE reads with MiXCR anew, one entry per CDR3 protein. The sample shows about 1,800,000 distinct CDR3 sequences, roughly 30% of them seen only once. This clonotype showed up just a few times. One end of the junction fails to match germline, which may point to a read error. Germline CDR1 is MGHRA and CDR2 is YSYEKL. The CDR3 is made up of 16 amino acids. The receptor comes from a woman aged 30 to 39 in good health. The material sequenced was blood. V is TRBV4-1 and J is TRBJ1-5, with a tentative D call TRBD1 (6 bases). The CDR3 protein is CASSPGGLGSNRPQHF. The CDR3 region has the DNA TGCGCCAGCAGCCCCGGGGGCCTAGGAAGCAATCGGCCCCAGCATTTT.